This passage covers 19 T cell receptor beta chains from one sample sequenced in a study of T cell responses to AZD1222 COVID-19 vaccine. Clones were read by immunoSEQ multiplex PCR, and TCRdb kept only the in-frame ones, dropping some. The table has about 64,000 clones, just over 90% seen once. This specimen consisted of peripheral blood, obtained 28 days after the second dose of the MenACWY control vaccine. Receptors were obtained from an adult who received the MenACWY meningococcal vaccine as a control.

CDR3 DNA: TGCGCCAGCAGCTCTAATGAGCAGTTCTTC. Translated, it gives CASSSNEQFF. The chain uses TRBV4-1 and TRBJ2-1; the D is unclear. The CDR3 spans 10 residues. The germline gives CDR1 MGHRA, CDR2 YSYEKL. V lost 5 bases and J lost 7, with 3 bases in between.

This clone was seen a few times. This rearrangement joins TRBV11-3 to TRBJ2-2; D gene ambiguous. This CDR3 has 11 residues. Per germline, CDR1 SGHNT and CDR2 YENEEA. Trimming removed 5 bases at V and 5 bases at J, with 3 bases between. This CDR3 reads CASSRTGELFF. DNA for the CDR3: TGTGCCAGCAGCAGGACCGGGGAGCTGTTTTTT.

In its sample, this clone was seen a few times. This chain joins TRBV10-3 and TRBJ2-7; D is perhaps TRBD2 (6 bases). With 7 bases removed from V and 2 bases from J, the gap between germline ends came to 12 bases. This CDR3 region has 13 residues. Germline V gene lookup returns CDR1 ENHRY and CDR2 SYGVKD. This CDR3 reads CAIKEGPTYEQYF. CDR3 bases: TGTGCCATCAAGGAGGGGCCGACCTACGAGCAGTACTTC.

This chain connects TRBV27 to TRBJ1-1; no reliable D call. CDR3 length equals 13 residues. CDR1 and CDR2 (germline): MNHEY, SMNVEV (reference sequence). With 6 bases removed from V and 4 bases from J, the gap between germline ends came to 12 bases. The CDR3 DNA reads TGTGCCAGCAGCCCGAGAAGTAGCACTGAAGCTTTCTTT. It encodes CASSPRSSTEAFF.

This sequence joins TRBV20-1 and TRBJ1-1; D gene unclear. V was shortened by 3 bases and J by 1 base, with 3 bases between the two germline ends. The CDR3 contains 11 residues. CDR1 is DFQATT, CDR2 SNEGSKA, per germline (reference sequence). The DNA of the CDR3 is TGCAGTGCTAGGAGGAACACTGAAGCTTTCTTT. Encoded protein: CSARRNTEAFF.

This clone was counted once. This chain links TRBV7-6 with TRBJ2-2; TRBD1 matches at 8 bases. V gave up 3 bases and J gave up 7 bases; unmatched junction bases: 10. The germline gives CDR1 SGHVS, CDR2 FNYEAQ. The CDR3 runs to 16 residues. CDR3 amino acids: CASSFSSRGLNGELFF. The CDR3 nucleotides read TGTGCCAGCAGCTTCTCCTCCAGGGGGCTTAACGGGGAGCTGTTTTTT.

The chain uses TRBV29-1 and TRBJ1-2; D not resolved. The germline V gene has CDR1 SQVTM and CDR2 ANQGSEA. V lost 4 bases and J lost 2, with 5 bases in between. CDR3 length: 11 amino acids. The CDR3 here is CSVGGNYGYTF. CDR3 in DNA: TGCAGCGTTGGCGGAAACTATGGCTACACCTTC.

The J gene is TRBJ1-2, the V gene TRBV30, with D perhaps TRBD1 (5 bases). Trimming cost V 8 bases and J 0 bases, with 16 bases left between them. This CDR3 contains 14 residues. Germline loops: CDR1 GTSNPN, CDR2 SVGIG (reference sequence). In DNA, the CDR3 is TGTGCCGGCATGGCGGGGCGTCCTAACTATGGCTACACCTTC. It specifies CAGMAGRPNYGYTF.

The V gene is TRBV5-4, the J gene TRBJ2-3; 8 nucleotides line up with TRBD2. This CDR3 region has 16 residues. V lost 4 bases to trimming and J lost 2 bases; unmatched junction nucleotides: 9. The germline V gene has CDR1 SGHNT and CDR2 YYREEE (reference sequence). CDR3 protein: CASSPGGGSYTDTQYF. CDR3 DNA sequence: TGTGCCAGCAGCCCCGGGGGGGGGTCCTACACAGATACGCAGTATTTT.

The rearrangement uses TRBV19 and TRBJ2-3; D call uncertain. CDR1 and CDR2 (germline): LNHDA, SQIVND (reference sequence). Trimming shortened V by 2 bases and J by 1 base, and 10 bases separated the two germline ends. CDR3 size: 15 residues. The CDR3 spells CASSITQMRTDTQYF. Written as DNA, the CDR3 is TGTGCCAGTAGTATAACCCAGATGCGCACAGATACGCAGTATTTT.

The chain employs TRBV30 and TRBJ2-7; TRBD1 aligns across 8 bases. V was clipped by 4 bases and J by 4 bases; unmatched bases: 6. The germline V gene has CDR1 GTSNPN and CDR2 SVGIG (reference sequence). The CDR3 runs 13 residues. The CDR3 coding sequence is TGTGCCTGGACAGGGGGCGTCGGGTACGAGCAGTACTTC. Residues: CAWTGGVGYEQYF. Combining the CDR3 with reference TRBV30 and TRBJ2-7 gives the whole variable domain SQTIHQWPATLVQPVGSPLSLECTVEGTSNPNLYWYRQAAGRGLQLLFYSVGIGQISSEVPQNLSASRPQDRQFILSSKKLLLSDSGFYLCAWTGGVGYEQYFGPGTRLTVT.

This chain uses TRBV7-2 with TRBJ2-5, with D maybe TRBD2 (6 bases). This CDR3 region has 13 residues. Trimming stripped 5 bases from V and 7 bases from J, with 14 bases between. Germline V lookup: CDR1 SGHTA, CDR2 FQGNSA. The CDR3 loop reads CASSPQEGRTQYF. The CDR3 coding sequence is TGTGCCAGCAGCCCCCAGGAGGGCCGGACCCAGTACTTC.

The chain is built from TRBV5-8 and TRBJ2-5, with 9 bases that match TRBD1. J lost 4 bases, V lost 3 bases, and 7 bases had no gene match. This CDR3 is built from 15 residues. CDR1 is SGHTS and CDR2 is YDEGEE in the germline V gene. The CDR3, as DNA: TGTGCCAGCAGCTCGGGACAGGGCAGGCGAGAGACCCAGTACTTC. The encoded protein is CASSSGQGRRETQYF.

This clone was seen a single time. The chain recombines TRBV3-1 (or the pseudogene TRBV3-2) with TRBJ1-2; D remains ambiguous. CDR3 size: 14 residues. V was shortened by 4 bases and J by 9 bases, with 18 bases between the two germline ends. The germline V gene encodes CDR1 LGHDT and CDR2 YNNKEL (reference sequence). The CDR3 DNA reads TGTGCCAGCAGCCGCACTGGTGGCGCGAATAGCTACACCTTC. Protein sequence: CASSRTGGANSYTF.

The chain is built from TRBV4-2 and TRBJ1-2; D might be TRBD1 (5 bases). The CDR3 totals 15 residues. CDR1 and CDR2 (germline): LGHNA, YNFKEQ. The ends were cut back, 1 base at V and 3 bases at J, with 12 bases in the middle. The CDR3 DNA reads TGTGCCAGCAGCCAAGTCAGGGACGCCTACTATGGCTACACCTTC. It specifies CASSQVRDAYYGYTF.

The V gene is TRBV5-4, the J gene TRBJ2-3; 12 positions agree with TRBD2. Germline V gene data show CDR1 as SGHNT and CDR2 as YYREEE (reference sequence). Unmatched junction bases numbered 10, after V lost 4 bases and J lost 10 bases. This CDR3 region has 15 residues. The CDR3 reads CASSVGTSGLAAQYF. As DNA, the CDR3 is TGTGCCAGCAGCGTTGGGACTAGCGGGCTCGCGGCGCAGTATTTT.

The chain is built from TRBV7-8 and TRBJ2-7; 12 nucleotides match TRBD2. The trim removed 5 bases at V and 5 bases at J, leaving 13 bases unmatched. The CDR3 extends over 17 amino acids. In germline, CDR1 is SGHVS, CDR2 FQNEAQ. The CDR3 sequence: CASSPRLAGDPAHEQYF. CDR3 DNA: TGTGCCAGCAGCCCACGACTAGCGGGAGACCCTGCCCACGAGCAGTACTTC.

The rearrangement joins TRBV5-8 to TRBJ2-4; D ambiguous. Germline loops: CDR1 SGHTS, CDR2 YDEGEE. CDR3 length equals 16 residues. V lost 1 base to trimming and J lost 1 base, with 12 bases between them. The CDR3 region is CASSLFSRSAKNIQYF. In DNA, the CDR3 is TGTGCCAGCAGCTTGTTTAGCAGAAGTGCCAAAAACATTCAGTACTTC.

CDR3 DNA sequence: TGTGCCAGCAGCTTAAACATGGGAGAAAAACTGTTTTTT. This gives the protein CASSLNMGEKLFF. The chain recombines TRBV7-2 with TRBJ1-4; no clear D. V was cut by 2 bases and J by 8 bases, with 9 bases left in between. Germline-derived CDR1 and CDR2 are SGHTA and FQGNSA. The CDR3 has 13 amino acids. Complete variable domain (other parts from reference TRBV7-2 and TRBJ1-4): GAGVSQSPSNKVTEKGKDVELRCDPISGHTALYWYRQSLGQGLEFLIYFQGNSAPDKSGLPSDRFSAERTGGSVSTLTIQRTQQEDSAVYLCASSLNMGEKLFFGSGTQLSVL.